This T cell receptor (beta chain) was sequenced during a study of identical twins. Findings and limits, study-wide: Insertions ran lower in abundant cord blood beta clonotypes, though not in memory repertoires. Invariant MAIT and iNKT cells are populations that could partly confound zero-insertion analyses.

The J segment lost 5 bases and the V segment lost 4 bases, leaving 7 bases of the junction unmatched. CDR3 length: 14 residues. It was template switching that added a universal primer site, and there were unique molecular identifiers on the cDNA. TCRdb reprocessed the 5' RACE reads with MiXCR, giving one entry per CDR3 protein. The sample contains around 250,000 distinct CDR3 sequences, about 8.3% of which appear only once. Of note for this clonotype: Its specificity is not known. This clone may be a read error of a much larger clone one base away.

Among all donors, each was a healthy Caucasian. This sample was also put to use in a study of yellow fever vaccine responses in identical twins.

Sequencing used CD8+ T cells sorted from blood. The V gene is TRBV12-3 or TRBV12-4, the J gene TRBJ2-5; 7 nucleotides agree with TRBD1. This TCR came from a woman aged 18-29 years in good health. CDR3 loop: CASSSDRAWETQYF. The CDR3 bases are TGTGCCAGCAGTTCAGACAGGGCTTGGGAGACCCAGTACTTC.